The present T cell receptor beta chain was sequenced within a study of beta chain features in type 1 diabetes (dated by TCRdb to the late 2010s). About the investigation overall: No differences in mean age, gender distribution, total cell number or subset yield were found between patients and healthy donors. A total of roughly 99 million sorted cells were examined across all samples, and the number of cells per subset was strongly correlated with RNA yield. The study compared TCRB repertoires of sorted circulating CD4+ T cell subsets between recently diagnosed type 1 diabetes patients and matched healthy donors. Whereas all 28 donors provided naive and central memory subsets, regulatory and stem cell-like memory subsets were isolated from just 8 patients and about 8 healthy donors.

This clone was detected a few times. This clone's antigen is unknown. No qualities accompany the bases; no much larger clone lies one base away. A single peripheral blood draw of about 116 mL on average was collected from each donor into heparinised tubes. Using a panel that included CD45RO, CCR7, CD25, CD127, CD95 and CD27, naive, central memory, regulatory and stem cell-like memory CD4+ T cells were sorted on a BD FACSAria II. A purity above 95% was achieved for all sorted populations. PBMCs were isolated immediately by Lymphoprep density gradient centrifugation and stained directly without culture. To minimize batch effects, samples were stained and sorted in pairs, one healthy donor with one patient per experiment. Summary of the overall study and its limitations: PCR might favor shorter templates, but patient and control samples were amplified and corrected together, so any skew would affect both groups equally. A moderate but significant shortening of TCRB CDR3 length was observed in type 1 diabetes patients in all four CD4+ subsets. Because cDNA was sequenced instead of genomic DNA, activated cells with high expression could be over-represented, although the groups did not differ in activation or CD3 levels. Only small numbers of individuals were included in the HLA sub-analyses, which left unresolved whether HLA type had any influence on TCRB rearrangement. Naive, central memory and regulatory TCRB repertoires appeared more similar among patients than among healthy donors. At VDJ recombination sites, type 1 diabetes patients had fewer insertions and more deleted nucleotides, which implies abnormalities in thymic rearrangement.

The entire isolated RNA was reverse transcribed using the High Capacity cDNA Reverse Transcription Kit, and thus expressed TCRB transcripts were sequenced. Deep immunoSEQ sequencing was applied to naive, central memory and regulatory T cell samples, giving an average of around 3.8 million total reads per sample. Sorted cells were lysed in RLT buffer and RNA was extracted with DNase-treated RNeasy Micro or Mini kits, depending on cell number. To prevent cross-contamination, every cell subset was processed on its own, while patient and healthy donor samples were processed together. Using the immunoSEQ multiplex PCR, TCRB sequences were amplified from cDNA into 87-bp fragments spanning the CDR3 region. Amplicons were sequenced on the Illumina HiSeq platform. Per the original workflow: PCR bias was computationally corrected using synthetic template baselines, reads within Hamming distance 2 were collapsed, and singletons that could not be merged were discarded. Reads were aligned to IMGT to assign V, D and J genes, CDR3 length, and insertions or deletions at six rearrangement sites. Clonotype counts were normalized to sorted cell number within each subset before computing true diversity and Gini coefficients with the tcR R package. The overlap coefficient, calculated on TCRB nucleotide sequences, was used to quantify repertoire sharing. The table was pulled from immuneACCESS by TCRdb, which kept in-frame rearrangements only. Such tables lose some clones; where checked, under half of the loss comes from unresolved V genes, and the rest has no known cause. V, J and clone size were drawn from that table, and D and trimming were deduced from the DNA. The sample yields over 150,000 clones; over 6% were counted once. The ten largest make up around 0.5% of the sample.

CDR1 and CDR2 are drawn from the germline V gene: MNHEY, SVGAGI. Unmatched junction bases come to 6, with V trimmed by 4 bases and J by 6 bases. The CDR3 spans 15 residues, from the cysteine through the phenylalanine. Only the CDR3 DNA is retained, 45 bases long and in frame from the first base. The receptor comes from a man aged 18 to 35 with type 1 diabetes. The V gene is TRBV6-5 and the J gene is TRBJ1-6; 7 bases in between match TRBD1. The source material was central memory CD4+ T cells from blood. The bases are TGTGCCAGCAGTTTCATCGACAGGGTTAATTCACCCCTCCACTTT. This sequence encodes CASSFIDRVNSPLHF.